This section outlines one T cell receptor beta chain sequence together with its context. These data are taken from a study of blood T cell repertoires in COVID-19. The table came from immunoSEQ multiplex PCR; TCRdb's copy has only in-frame clones and leaves some out. The sample has 150,000 to 200,000 clones, more than 85% seen once; the top ten hold approximately 2%. CDR3 length: 14 residues. With V trimmed by 6 bases and J by 4 bases, 6 bases remained unmatched. The V gene's germline CDR1 is SGHRS and CDR2 YFSETQ. Patients at the Seattle site were enrolled during active infection and followed longitudinally.

This chain uses TRBV5-1 with TRBJ2-2; 7 positions agree with TRBD1. The source material was peripheral blood. The sequence was collected from a woman aged 55-75 years with COVID-19, enrolled during active disease. The CDR3 bases are TGCGCCAGCAAAGACAGGGTGGCCACCGGGGAGCTGTTTTTT. Translated, it gives CASKDRVATGELFF.